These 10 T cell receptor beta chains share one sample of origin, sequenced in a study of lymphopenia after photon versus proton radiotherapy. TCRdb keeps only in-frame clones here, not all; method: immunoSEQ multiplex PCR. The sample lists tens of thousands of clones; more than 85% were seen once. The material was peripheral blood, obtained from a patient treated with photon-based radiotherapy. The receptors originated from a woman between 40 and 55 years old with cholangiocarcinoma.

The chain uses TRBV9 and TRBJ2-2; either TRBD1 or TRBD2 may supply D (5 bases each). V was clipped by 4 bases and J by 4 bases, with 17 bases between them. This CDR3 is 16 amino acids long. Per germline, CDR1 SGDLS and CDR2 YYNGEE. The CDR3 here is CASSPRGRESTGELFF. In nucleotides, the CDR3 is TGTGCCAGCAGCCCGAGGGGAAGGGAAAGCACCGGGGAGCTGTTTTTT.

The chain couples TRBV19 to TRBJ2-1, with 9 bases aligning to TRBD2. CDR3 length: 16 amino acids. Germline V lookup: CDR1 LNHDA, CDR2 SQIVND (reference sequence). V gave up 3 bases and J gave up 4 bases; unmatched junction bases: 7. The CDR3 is CASSISAGGTYNEQFF. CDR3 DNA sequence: TGTGCCAGTAGTATCTCGGCGGGGGGGACGTACAATGAGCAGTTCTTC.

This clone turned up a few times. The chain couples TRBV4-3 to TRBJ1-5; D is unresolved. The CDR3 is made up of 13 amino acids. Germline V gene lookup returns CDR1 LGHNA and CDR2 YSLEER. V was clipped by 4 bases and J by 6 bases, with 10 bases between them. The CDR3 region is CASSPDRGQPQHF. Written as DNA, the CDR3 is TGCGCCAGCAGCCCGGACCGGGGTCAGCCCCAGCATTTT.

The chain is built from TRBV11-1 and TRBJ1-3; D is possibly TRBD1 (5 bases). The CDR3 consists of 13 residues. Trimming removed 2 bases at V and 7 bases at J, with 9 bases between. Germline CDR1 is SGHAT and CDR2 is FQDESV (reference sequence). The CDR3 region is CASSLSGTNTIYF. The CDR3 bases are TGTGCCAGCAGCTTATCAGGGACGAACACCATATATTTT.

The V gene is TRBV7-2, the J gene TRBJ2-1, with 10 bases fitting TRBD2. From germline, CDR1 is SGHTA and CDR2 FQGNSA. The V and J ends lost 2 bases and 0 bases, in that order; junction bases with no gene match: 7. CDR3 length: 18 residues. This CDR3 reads CASSLLPSGSGSYNEQFF. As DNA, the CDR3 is TGTGCCAGCAGCTTATTGCCTAGCGGGAGCGGCTCCTACAATGAGCAGTTCTTC.

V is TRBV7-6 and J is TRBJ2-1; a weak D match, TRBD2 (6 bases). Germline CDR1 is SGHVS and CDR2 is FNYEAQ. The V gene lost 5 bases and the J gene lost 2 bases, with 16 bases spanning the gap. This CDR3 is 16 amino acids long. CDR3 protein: CASSLPEGPAYNEQFF. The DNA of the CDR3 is TGTGCCAGCAGCCTACCGGAGGGTCCGGCCTACAATGAGCAGTTCTTC.

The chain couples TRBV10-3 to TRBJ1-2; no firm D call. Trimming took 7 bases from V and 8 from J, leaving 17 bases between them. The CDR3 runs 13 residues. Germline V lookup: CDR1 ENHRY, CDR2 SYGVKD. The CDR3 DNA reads TGTGCCATCAACGGCGCGGGAGGGCAGGGCTACACCTTC. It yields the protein CAINGAGGQGYTF.

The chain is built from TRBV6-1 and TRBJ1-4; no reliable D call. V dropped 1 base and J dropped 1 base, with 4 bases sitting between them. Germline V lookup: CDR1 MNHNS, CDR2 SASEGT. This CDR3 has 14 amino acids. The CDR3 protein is CASSEGVTNEKLFF. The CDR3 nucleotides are TGTGCCAGCAGTGAAGGGGTAACTAATGAAAAACTGTTTTTT.

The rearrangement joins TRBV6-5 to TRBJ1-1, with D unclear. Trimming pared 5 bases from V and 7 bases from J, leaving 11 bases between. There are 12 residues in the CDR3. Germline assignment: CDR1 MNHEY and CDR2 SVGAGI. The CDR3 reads CASSPPEGEAFF. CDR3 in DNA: TGTGCCAGCAGTCCCCCGGAGGGTGAAGCTTTCTTT.

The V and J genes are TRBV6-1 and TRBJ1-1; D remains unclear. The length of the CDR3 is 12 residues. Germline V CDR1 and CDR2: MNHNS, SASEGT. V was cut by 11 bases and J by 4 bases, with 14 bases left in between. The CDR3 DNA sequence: TGTGCCGTCGGTGGTTGGGGCACTGAAGCTTTCTTT. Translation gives CAVGGWGTEAFF.